This entry lists 28 T cell receptor beta chains sequenced from one sample in a study of cytomegalovirus exposure and HLA in healthy donors. PCR involved 60 Vbeta and 13 Jbeta primers. Profiling relied on immunoSEQ multiplex PCR, and the TCRdb table lists in-frame clones only, not all of them. This table has under 200,000 clones, roughly 80% appearing once. The sample was PBMCs. These TCRs come from a female donor in good health and CMV-seronegative.

This rearrangement joins TRBV7-9 to TRBJ1-4; tentative D call: TRBD1 (5 bases). The germline gives CDR1 SEHNR, CDR2 FQNEAQ (reference sequence). V shed 3 bases and J shed 4 bases, with 6 bases lying between them. The CDR3 is made up of 13 amino acids. Here the CDR3 DNA reads TGTGCCAGCAGCTTTGACAGTAATGAAAAACTGTTTTTT. It codes for CASSFDSNEKLFF.

CDR3 in DNA: TGTGCCAGCAGCCGGGGGGCCCCCACAGATACGCAGTATTTT. It translates to CASSRGAPTDTQYF. The V call is TRBV6-5, the J call TRBJ2-3, with D tentatively TRBD2 (7 bases). The germline V gene has CDR1 MNHEY and CDR2 SVGAGI. V lost 6 bases and J 2 bases, leaving 12 bases between the germline ends. CDR3 length: 14 amino acids.

The genes are TRBV25-1 and TRBJ2-2; 8 bases are shared with TRBD2. This CDR3 has 15 residues. V gave up 6 bases and J gave up 5 bases; unmatched junction bases: 8. CDR1 is MGHDK and CDR2 is SYGVNS in the germline V gene. This CDR3 is CASSVSGEGTGELFF. DNA for the CDR3: TGTGCCAGCAGCGTTAGCGGGGAAGGGACCGGGGAGCTGTTTTTT. Full variable domain (outside the CDR3, taken from reference TRBV25-1 and TRBJ2-2): EADIYQTPRYLVIGTGKKITLECSQTMGHDKMYWYQQDPGMELHLIHYSYGVNSTEKGDLSSESTVSRIRTEHFPLTLESARPSHTSQYLCASSVSGEGTGELFFGEGSRLTVL.

V usage is TRBV5-1 and J usage is TRBJ2-1; D call uncertain. The V gene lost 4 bases and the J gene lost 0 bases, with 11 bases spanning the gap. This CDR3 is built from 15 residues. The germline V gene has CDR1 SGHRS and CDR2 YFSETQ. CDR3 in amino acids: CASSPEWSSYNEQFF. The DNA of the CDR3 is TGCGCCAGCAGCCCCGAGTGGAGCTCCTACAATGAGCAGTTCTTC.

The chain joins TRBV28 to TRBJ2-1; 8 bases agree with TRBD2. Germline CDR1 MDHEN, CDR2 SYDVKM. This CDR3 has 14 residues. V shed 3 bases, J shed 8 bases, and the junction held 6 bases outside the gene matches. As DNA, the CDR3 is TGTGCCAGCAGTTTGGGGACTAGAGGCCATGAGCAGTTCTTC. Translation: CASSLGTRGHEQFF.

The rearrangement joins TRBV19 to TRBJ2-3, with D perhaps matching TRBD1 (5 bases). CDR3 length: 13 residues. The V gene lost 9 bases and the J gene lost 4 bases, with 14 bases spanning the gap. Germline V lookup: CDR1 LNHDA, CDR2 SQIVND (reference sequence). The CDR3 loop reads CASNQGVADTQYF. CDR3 DNA: TGTGCCAGCAACCAGGGCGTCGCAGATACGCAGTATTTT.

The CDR3 loop reads CASSPPGGGDTGELFF. The CDR3 region has the DNA TGTGCCAGCAGCCCACCCGGCGGTGGCGACACCGGGGAGCTGTTTTTT. The V call is TRBV11-2, the J call TRBJ2-2; D is unclear. The CDR3 contains 16 residues. The V end was cut by 5 bases, the J end by 3 bases, with 16 bases between. In germline, CDR1 is SGHAT, CDR2 FQNNGV.

This chain joins TRBV29-1 and TRBJ1-4; TRBD1 is a possible D gene (6 bases). CDR1 and CDR2 from the germline V gene are SQVTM and ANQGSEA. The CDR3 is made up of 15 amino acids. Trimming pared 3 bases from V and 6 bases from J, leaving 17 bases between. This CDR3 reads CSVETPGRGHEKLFF. As DNA, the CDR3 is TGCAGCGTTGAGACCCCCGGCAGGGGTCATGAAAAACTGTTTTTT.

The gene calls are TRBV19 and TRBJ1-1, with D tentatively TRBD1 (5 bases). CDR3 length: 14 amino acids. Germline CDR1 and CDR2: LNHDA and SQIVND (reference sequence). V lost 6 bases, J lost 0 bases, and 11 bases lay in between. This CDR3 is CASSGSRVNTEAFF. In DNA form, the CDR3 reads TGTGCCAGTAGCGGGAGCAGGGTGAACACTGAAGCTTTCTTT.

The chain couples TRBV5-6 to TRBJ2-3; 8 bases are a match to TRBD2. The V gene end was trimmed by 4 bases and the J gene end by 6 bases; junction bases not matched to a gene: 13. The CDR3 sequence is 16 residues long. Germline V gene data show CDR1 as SGHDT and CDR2 as YYEEEE. The chain's CDR3 is CASSRGPGLDFDTQYF. The CDR3 DNA is TGTGCCAGCAGCCGGGGGCCGGGACTAGATTTTGATACGCAGTATTTT. Together with reference TRBV5-6 and TRBJ2-3, the CDR3 gives the full variable domain: DAGVTQSPTHLIKTRGQQVTLRCSPKSGHDTVSWYQQALGQGPQFIFQYYEEEERQRGNFPDRFSGHQFPNYSSELNVNALLLGDSALYLCASSRGPGLDFDTQYFGPGTRLTVL.

The CDR3 region is CASSPRGRANTEAFF. For the CDR3, the DNA is TGTGCCAGCAGTCCGCGGGGGCGCGCGAACACTGAAGCTTTCTTT. The rearrangement joins TRBV27 to TRBJ1-1, with D possibly being TRBD1 (6 bases). Germline CDR1 and CDR2: MNHEY and SMNVEV (reference sequence). The CDR3 runs to 15 residues. V was pared by 5 bases and J by 1 base, with 14 bases between.

The V and J genes are TRBV5-1 and TRBJ1-1, with a weak D call TRBD1 (6 bases). The germline V and J ends were trimmed by 5 bases and 1 base, with 9 bases remaining between them. The CDR3 extends over 13 amino acids. Germline V gene sequence: CDR1 SGHRS, CDR2 YFSETQ. The CDR3 nucleotides read TGCGCCAGCAGGGACAGACCGAACACTGAAGCTTTCTTT. It translates to CASRDRPNTEAFF. The variable domain in full, completed from reference TRBV5-1 and TRBJ1-1, reads KAGVTQTPRYLIKTRGQQVTLSCSPISGHRSVSWYQQTPGQGLQFLFEYFSETQRNKGNFPGRFSGRQFSNSRSEMNVSTLELGDSALYLCASRDRPNTEAFFGQGTRLTVV.

This clone was seen at least ten times. This chain uses TRBV5-1 with TRBJ1-1, with 7 positions matching TRBD1. J was trimmed by 8 bases and V by 3 bases; bases with no gene match: 4. The CDR3 has 12 residues. Germline V gene sequence: CDR1 SGHRS, CDR2 YFSETQ. The CDR3 coding sequence is TGCGCCAGCAGCTACCGACAGGGAGAAGCTTTCTTT. Protein product: CASSYRQGEAFF.

This clone was found once. The CDR3 nucleotides read TGTGCCAGCAGTTACTCCCTGATGACGGGGAACACTGAAGCTTTCTTT. Its protein is CASSYSLMTGNTEAFF. This sequence joins TRBV6-6 and TRBJ1-1; D gene ambiguous. V shed 0 bases and J shed 1 base, with 12 bases lying between them. The germline gives CDR1 MNHNY, CDR2 SVGAGI (reference sequence). The CDR3 has 16 residues.

This chain uses TRBV6-6 with TRBJ1-5, with 10 bases aligning to TRBD1. Germline values: CDR1 MNHNY, CDR2 SVGAGI (reference sequence). The CDR3 length is 14 residues. Trimming took 11 bases from V and 3 from J; bases not matched to a gene: 7. The CDR3 region is CASGTGDVNQPQHF. CDR3 sequence (DNA): TGTGCCTCGGGGACAGGGGACGTCAATCAGCCCCAGCATTTT.

This chain uses TRBV9 with TRBJ1-2; no clear D. V shed 3 bases and J shed 4 bases, with 13 bases lying between them. This CDR3 has 14 residues. The V gene's germline CDR1 is SGDLS and CDR2 YYNGEE. CDR3 region: CASSGSPEAYGYTF. The CDR3 DNA reads TGTGCCAGCAGCGGGTCCCCGGAGGCCTATGGCTACACCTTC.

This clone came up once. This chain joins TRBV5-1 and TRBJ2-5; 12 nucleotides match TRBD2. With V trimmed by 4 bases and J by 4 bases, 5 bases remained unmatched. The germline V gene has CDR1 SGHRS and CDR2 YFSETQ. The CDR3 is made up of 15 amino acids. The CDR3 DNA reads as TGCGCCAGCAGCGTGACTAGCGGGAGATCAGAGACCCAGTACTTC. As protein: CASSVTSGRSETQYF. Full variable domain (rest looked up from reference TRBV5-1 and TRBJ2-5): KAGVTQTPRYLIKTRGQQVTLSCSPISGHRSVSWYQQTPGQGLQFLFEYFSETQRNKGNFPGRFSGRQFSNSRSEMNVSTLELGDSALYLCASSVTSGRSETQYFGPGTRLLVL.

V is TRBV7-8 and J is TRBJ1-4, with 12 nucleotides matching TRBD1. The trim removed 5 bases at V and 8 bases at J, leaving 6 bases unmatched. The CDR3 totals 15 residues. The germline V gene has CDR1 SGHVS and CDR2 FQNEAQ. The CDR3 spells CASSPRGTGGEKLFF. The CDR3 DNA follows: TGTGCCAGCAGCCCCCGTGGGACAGGGGGCGAAAAACTGTTTTTT.

This sequence joins TRBV7-3 and TRBJ1-6; tentative D call: TRBD1 (5 bases). CDR1 and CDR2 (germline): SGHTA, FQGTGA. Between the trimmed V and J ends, which lost 6 bases and 7 bases, there was a span of 7 bases. The CDR3 runs to 12 residues. CDR3 DNA: TGTGCCAGCAGTAAGGGGAATTCACCCCTCCACTTT. It yields the protein CASSKGNSPLHF. The complete variable domain, with remaining parts taken from reference TRBV7-3 and TRBJ1-6, reads GAGVSQTPSNKVTEKGKYVELRCDPISGHTALYWYRQSLGQGPEFLIYFQGTGAADDSGLPNDRFFAVRPEGSVSTLKIQRTERGDSAVYLCASSKGNSPLHFGNGTRLTVT.

This rearrangement joins TRBV11-3 to TRBJ2-2; 8 nucleotides match TRBD2. Germline V gene data show CDR1 as SGHNT and CDR2 as YENEEA. Germline trimming cut 10 bases from V and 1 base from J; bases unmatched to any gene: 5. This CDR3 region has 14 residues. CDR3 DNA: TGTGCCACTGGGACTAGTCGGAACACCGGGGAGCTGTTTTTT. Its translation is CATGTSRNTGELFF.

This clone was recorded only once. The chain links TRBV28 to TRBJ1-2; TRBD1 is a possible D gene (6 bases). The CDR3 runs 13 residues. The germline CDR1 and CDR2 sequences are MDHEN and SYDVKM. The V end was cut by 6 bases, the J end by 4 bases, with 12 bases between. The CDR3 DNA is TGTGCCAGCAGCAACCAGGGGTCCTATGGCTACACCTTC. Translating gives CASSNQGSYGYTF.

This rearrangement joins TRBV28 to TRBJ2-3; 11 bases map to TRBD2. Germline CDR1 reads MDHEN; CDR2 reads SYDVKM. This CDR3 comprises 15 residues. V was pared by 8 bases and J by 4 bases, with 8 bases of the junction left unmatched. The CDR3 here is CASAALAGGPDTQYF. Here the CDR3 DNA reads TGTGCCAGCGCCGCGCTAGCGGGGGGTCCAGATACGCAGTATTTT.

The V call is TRBV28, the J call TRBJ1-1; unclear D gene. The CDR3 extends over 14 amino acids. Trimming removed 3 bases from V and 1 base from J, with 9 bases in between. CDR1 MDHEN and CDR2 SYDVKM come from the germline V gene. CDR3 nucleotide sequence: TGTGCCAGCAGTTTTTTGGGAGAGAACACTGAAGCTTTCTTT. Translated: CASSFLGENTEAFF.

Sample share makes this clone medium-sized. V is TRBV6-6 and J is TRBJ2-1, with TRBD2 as a possible D gene (6 bases). The CDR3 has 13 amino acids. Germline CDR1 is MNHNY and CDR2 is SVGAGI (reference sequence). V was shortened by 4 bases and J by 8 bases, with 12 bases between the two germline ends. Here the CDR3 DNA reads TGTGCCAGCAGTTCGGGGGAGATGGATGAGCAGTTCTTC. This codes for CASSSGEMDEQFF.

The chain links TRBV11-3 to TRBJ2-5, with D possibly matching TRBD2 (6 bases). The germline gives CDR1 SGHNT, CDR2 YENEEA. This CDR3 has 15 residues. V was trimmed by 0 bases and J by 2 bases, leaving 10 bases between them. CDR3 in amino acids: CASSLDGGGQETQYF. The DNA of the CDR3 is TGTGCCAGCAGCTTAGACGGGGGAGGTCAAGAGACCCAGTACTTC.

The CDR3 region has the DNA TGTGCCATCAGTGTCGGGCAGGGGGCTGTAGACGAGCAGTACTTC. This encodes CAISVGQGAVDEQYF. The J gene is TRBJ2-7, the V gene TRBV10-3; 8 positions agree with TRBD1. J was trimmed by 5 bases and V by 4 bases; bases with no gene match: 10. CDR1 and CDR2 (germline): ENHRY, SYGVKD. The CDR3 has 15 residues.

This chain uses TRBV7-3 with TRBJ2-7; D ambiguous. This CDR3 region has 14 residues. V lost 1 base to trimming and J lost 3 bases, with 10 bases between them. Germline V gives CDR1 SGHTA, CDR2 FQGTGA. This CDR3 reads CASSLSGQNYEQYF. The CDR3 DNA reads as TGTGCCAGCAGCTTAAGCGGTCAAAACTACGAGCAGTACTTC.

The rearrangement uses TRBV19 and TRBJ1-4; maybe TRBD1 (5 bases). The V gene's germline CDR1 is LNHDA and CDR2 SQIVND (reference sequence). The germline V and J ends were trimmed by 4 bases and 2 bases, with 14 bases remaining between them. This CDR3 contains 16 residues. CDR3: CASSTTAPRTNEKLFF. The CDR3 DNA reads as TGTGCCAGTAGTACGACAGCTCCGCGGACTAATGAAAAACTGTTTTTT.